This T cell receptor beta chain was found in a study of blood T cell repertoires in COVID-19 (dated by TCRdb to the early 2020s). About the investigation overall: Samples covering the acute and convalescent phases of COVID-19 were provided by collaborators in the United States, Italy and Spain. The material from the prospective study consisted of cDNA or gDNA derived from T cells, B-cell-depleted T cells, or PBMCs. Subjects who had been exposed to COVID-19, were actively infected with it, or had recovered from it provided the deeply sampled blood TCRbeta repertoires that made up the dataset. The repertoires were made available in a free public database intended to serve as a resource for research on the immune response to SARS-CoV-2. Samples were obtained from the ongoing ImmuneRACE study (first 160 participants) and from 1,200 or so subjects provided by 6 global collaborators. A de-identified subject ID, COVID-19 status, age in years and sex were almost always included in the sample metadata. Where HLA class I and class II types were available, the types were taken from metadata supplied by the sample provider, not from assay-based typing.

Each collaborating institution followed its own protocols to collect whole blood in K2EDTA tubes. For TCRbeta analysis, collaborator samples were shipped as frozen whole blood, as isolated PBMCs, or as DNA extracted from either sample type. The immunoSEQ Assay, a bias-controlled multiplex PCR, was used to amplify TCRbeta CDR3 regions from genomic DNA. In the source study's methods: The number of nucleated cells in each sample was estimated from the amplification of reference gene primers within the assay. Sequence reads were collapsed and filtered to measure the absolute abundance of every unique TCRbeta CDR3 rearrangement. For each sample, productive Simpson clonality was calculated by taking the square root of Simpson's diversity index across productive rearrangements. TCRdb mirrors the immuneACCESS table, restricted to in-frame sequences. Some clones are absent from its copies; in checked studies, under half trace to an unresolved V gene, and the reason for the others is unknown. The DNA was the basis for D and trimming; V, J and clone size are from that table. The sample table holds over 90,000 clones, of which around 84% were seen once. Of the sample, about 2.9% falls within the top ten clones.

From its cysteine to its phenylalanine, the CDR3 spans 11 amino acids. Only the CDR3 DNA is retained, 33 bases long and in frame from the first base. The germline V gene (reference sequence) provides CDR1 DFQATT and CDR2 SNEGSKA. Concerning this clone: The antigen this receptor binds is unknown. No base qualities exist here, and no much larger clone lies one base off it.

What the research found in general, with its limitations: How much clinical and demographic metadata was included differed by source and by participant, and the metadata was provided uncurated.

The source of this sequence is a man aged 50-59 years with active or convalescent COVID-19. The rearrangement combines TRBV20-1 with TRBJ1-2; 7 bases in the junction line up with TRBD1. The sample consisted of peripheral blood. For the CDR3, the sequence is CSGQANYGYTF. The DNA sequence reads TGCAGCGGACAGGCTAACTATGGCTACACCTTC.